This T cell receptor (beta chain) was captured by sequencing in a study of T cells in Graves' hyperthyroidism and ophthalmopathy. Study-wide findings and caveats: The majority of expanded thyroid clonotypes above 0.001 also appeared in blood.

Ten or more counts support this clonotype. Its antigen is unidentified. This CDR3 comprises 15 residues. After removal of 9 bases from V and 8 bases from J, the junction contained 15 bases not matched to a gene. Germline V gives CDR1 SNHLY, CDR2 FYNNEI. Under 3 months was the duration of disease in ophthalmopathy patients, who also had a Clinical Activity Score of at least 3 and a NOSPECS grade of at least 4. The authors took PBMCs from 8 to 10 ml fresh peripheral blood. RNA transcripts yielded amplified TCR beta CDR3 regions. Using the HTBI primer set, a first-round RT-PCR was run on the TCR CDR3. TCRdb used MiXCR to reprocess the multiplex PCR reads, holding one entry per CDR3 protein. The table includes 400,000 or so distinct CDR3 sequences, roughly 15% detected once.

The source of this sequence is a woman younger than 45 with Graves' ophthalmopathy. The chain uses TRBV2 and TRBJ2-3; 9 nucleotides line up with TRBD2. The specimen was blood. The CDR3 here is CARTGKRGAPRTQYF. CDR3 nucleotide sequence: TGTGCCAGGACCGGGAAGCGGGGGGCCCCTCGTACGCAGTATTTT.